Each of the 3 T cell receptor beta chains below was sequenced from the same sample in a study of T-cell memory formation after mild COVID-19. TCRdb re-called the 5' RACE reads with MiXCR, one entry per CDR3 protein. The data hold around 250,000 distinct CDR3 sequences, with about 17% observed a single time. Sequencing was carried out using PBMCs or a T cell subset sorted from them (not recorded which). All receptors derive from a man aged 18 to 29 who had mild COVID-19 (a few samples of this study predate the infection). Cell type and time point are not known.

The V and J genes are TRBV5-1 and TRBJ2-1; 8 nucleotides agree with TRBD1. V lost 4 bases, J lost 9 bases, and 12 bases stayed unmatched. Per the germline V gene, CDR1 is SGHRS and CDR2 is YFSETQ. CDR3 size: 15 residues. As DNA, the CDR3 is TGCGCCAGCAGCCCGTACTCCAGGGGGCGCGGTGAGCAGTTCTTC. This sequence encodes CASSPYSRGRGEQFF.

V and J are TRBV20-1 and TRBJ2-1, with unresolved D. Trimming left V 0 bases short and J 8 bases short, with 14 bases between. The CDR3 consists of 14 residues. Germline lookup yields CDR1 DFQATT and CDR2 SNEGSKA (reference sequence). The CDR3, as DNA: TGCAGTGCTAGAGACCCCCTGGGTGGCGATGAGCAGTTCTTC. Protein product: CSARDPLGGDEQFF.

This clonotype appeared a few times. The chain uses TRBV3-1 and TRBJ2-3; D possibly corresponds to TRBD1 (6 bases). The CDR3 has 16 amino acids. Trimming left V 4 bases short and J 3 bases short, with 17 bases between. Germline-derived CDR1 and CDR2 are LGHDT and YNNKEL (reference sequence). The CDR3: CASSPALGGSTDTQYF. For the CDR3, the DNA is TGTGCCAGCAGCCCCGCCCTTGGGGGCTCGACAGATACGCAGTATTTT.